This TCR beta chain was identified in a study of OX40 agonist ivuxolimab in advanced cancers. Background on the study: Ivuxolimab doses were 0.01, 0.1, 0.3, 1.5, 3 or 10 mg/kg every 2 weeks.

Concerning this clone: The antigen remains unidentified.

Germline assignment: CDR1 SGHDT and CDR2 YYEEEE. V was trimmed by 4 bases and J by 8 bases, leaving 12 bases between them. CDR3 size: 13 residues. Clones were read by immunoSEQ multiplex PCR, and TCRdb kept only the in-frame ones, dropping some. The sample has about 16,000 clones; 84% are singletons. The investigators sampled blood at baseline, at cycle 4 day 1, and at cycle 7 day 1. The study's findings and limits: Partial responders at 0.1-3.0 mg/kg had among the lowest clonal expansion. Not determined was the antigen specificity of the expanded peripheral T cells.

The TCR was taken from an adult with an advanced solid tumor such as melanoma, head and neck, liver or kidney cancer. The sequencing here drew on CD4+ or CD8+ T cells sorted from blood, taken in a trial of the OX40 agonist ivuxolimab. V gene TRBV5-6 combines with J gene TRBJ1-4, with a possible D match to TRBD1 (5 bases). The CDR3 is CASSPLGDEKLFF. Written as DNA, the CDR3 is TGTGCCAGCAGCCCTCTCGGGGACGAAAAACTGTTTTTT.